This T cell receptor (beta chain) originates from a study of shared clonotypes between healthy human individuals. Researchers divided each subset's genomic DNA evenly across several immunoSEQ plates. Here immunoSEQ multiplex PCR was the method, and the copy in TCRdb shows in-frame clones only, minus some. This table has over a million clones, about 76% appearing once. Overall study results and limits: In contrast to clonotypes shared by all four donors, non-shared clonotypes had lower generation probabilities.

Germline assignment: CDR1 SGHTA and CDR2 FQGNSA. The V end lost 2 bases, the J end lost 0 bases, and 8 bases lay between the germline ends. The CDR3 extends over 16 amino acids. Points on this clone: What it binds is unknown.

The chain has TRBV7-2 and TRBJ2-6; no clear D. The sequence was collected from a man between 18 and 29 years old in good health. Sequencing was done on a sample of memory CD4+ T cells sorted from blood. As to subset: CD45RA-negative fraction. In DNA, the CDR3 is TGTGCCAGCAGCTTAAGTTCCAGCTCTGGGGCCAACGTCCTGACTTTC. Its translation is CASSLSSSSGANVLTF.